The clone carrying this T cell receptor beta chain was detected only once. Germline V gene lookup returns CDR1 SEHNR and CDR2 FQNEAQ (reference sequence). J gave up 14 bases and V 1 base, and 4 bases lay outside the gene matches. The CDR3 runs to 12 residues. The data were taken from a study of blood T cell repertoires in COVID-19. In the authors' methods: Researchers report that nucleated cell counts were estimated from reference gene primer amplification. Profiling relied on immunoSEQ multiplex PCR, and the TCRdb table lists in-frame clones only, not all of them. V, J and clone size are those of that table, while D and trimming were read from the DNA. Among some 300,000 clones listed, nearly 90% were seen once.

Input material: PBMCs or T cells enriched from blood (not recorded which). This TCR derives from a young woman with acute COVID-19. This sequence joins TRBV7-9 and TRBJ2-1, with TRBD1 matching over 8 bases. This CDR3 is CASSLVGGQEFF. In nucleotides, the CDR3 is TGTGCCAGCAGCTTAGTTGGGGGACAGGAGTTCTTC.